A single sample is the source of the 10 T cell receptor beta chains below, sequenced in a study of blood T cell repertoires in COVID-19. Sequenced by immunoSEQ multiplex PCR; TCRdb stores in-frame clones only, minus some. Here the sample spans hundreds of thousands of clones, around 82% being singletons. The specimen sequenced was peripheral blood. The receptors originated from a woman aged 45-65 years with acute or convalescent COVID-19.

V usage is TRBV5-1 and J usage is TRBJ2-3; 10 bases line up with TRBD2. This CDR3 has 16 amino acids. The ends lost 6 bases at V and 4 bases at J; junction bases unmatched: 11. Germline V CDR1 and CDR2: SGHRS, YFSETQ. CDR3 in amino acids: CASTRTSGVPPDTQYF. The CDR3 nucleotides are TGCGCCAGCACCCGGACTAGCGGAGTCCCCCCAGATACGCAGTATTTT.

V and J are TRBV20-1 and TRBJ1-2; D is unclear. V was pared by 6 bases and J by 5 bases, with 10 bases between. This CDR3 is built from 11 residues. Germline-derived CDR1 and CDR2 are DFQATT and SNEGSKA (reference sequence). The CDR3 bases are TGCAGTGCCCAGTCCCAATATGGCTACACCTTC. It specifies CSAQSQYGYTF.

This rearrangement joins TRBV10-3 to TRBJ2-2, with 7 bases that match TRBD2. This CDR3 contains 16 residues. Germline V gene data show CDR1 as ENHRY and CDR2 as SYGVKD. The V gene end was trimmed by 2 bases and the J gene end by 3 bases; junction bases not matched to a gene: 6. In DNA form, the CDR3 reads TGTGCCATCAGTGAGGGGCGGGAGCGGCACACCGGGGAGCTGTTTTTT. This translates into CAISEGRERHTGELFF.

V is TRBV5-1 and J is TRBJ2-1, with D tentatively TRBD2 (6 bases). Germline loops: CDR1 SGHRS, CDR2 YFSETQ. The CDR3 contains 15 residues. Trimming stripped 2 bases from V and 2 bases from J, with 11 bases between. This chain's CDR3 is CASSFRLDAYNEQFF. The CDR3 coding sequence is TGCGCCAGCAGCTTCCGACTAGATGCCTACAATGAGCAGTTCTTC.

The chain combines TRBV11-2 with TRBJ2-7; 8 bases match TRBD1. Unmatched junction bases numbered 3, after V lost 4 bases and J lost 1 base. The CDR3 totals 14 residues. Germline CDR1 and CDR2: SGHAT and FQNNGV. CDR3: CASSSGQVSYEQYF. The CDR3 nucleotides are TGTGCCAGCAGCTCGGGACAGGTGTCCTACGAGCAGTACTTC.

J is TRBJ1-1 and V is TRBV7-6; TRBD1 is a possible D gene (5 bases). This CDR3 region has 14 residues. V lost 7 bases to trimming and J lost 2 bases, with 14 bases between them. The germline gives CDR1 SGHVS, CDR2 FNYEAQ. This chain's CDR3 is CASTPGPANTEAFF. The CDR3 nucleotides read TGTGCCAGCACCCCAGGGCCAGCCAACACTGAAGCTTTCTTT.

This clone was counted a few times. This sequence joins TRBV5-1 and TRBJ2-6, with D perhaps TRBD1 (7 bases). Germline assignment: CDR1 SGHRS and CDR2 YFSETQ. V shed 4 bases and J shed 3 bases, with 11 bases lying between them. The length of the CDR3 is 15 residues. The CDR3 nucleotides read TGCGCCAGCAGCCCCAGGGGGGATGGGGCCAACGTCCTGACTTTC. Translated, it gives CASSPRGDGANVLTF.

The rearrangement uses TRBV7-2 and TRBJ1-5; D is undetermined. The CDR3 has 13 amino acids. Germline V gene data show CDR1 as SGHTA and CDR2 as FQGNSA. The V gene lost 8 bases and the J gene lost 5 bases, with 13 bases spanning the gap. The CDR3 loop reads CASGPPGDQPQHF. CDR3 nucleotides: TGTGCCAGCGGCCCACCCGGGGATCAGCCCCAGCATTTT.

The chain recombines TRBV27 with TRBJ2-7; the D is unclear. Trimming took 2 bases from V and 7 from J, leaving 12 bases between them. Germline CDR1 MNHEY, CDR2 SMNVEV (reference sequence). There are 13 residues in the CDR3. In DNA form, the CDR3 reads TGTGCCAGCAGTTTACGACACCTCCGGGAGCAGTACTTC. This gives the protein CASSLRHLREQYF.

The rearrangement links TRBV2 to TRBJ1-5, with unresolved D. Trimming stripped 0 bases from V and 6 bases from J, with 6 bases between. CDR1 and CDR2 (germline): SNHLY, FYNNEI. The CDR3 loop spans 13 amino acids. The CDR3 coding sequence is TGTGCCAGCAGTGAAGCGCGGAGTCAGCCCCAGCATTTT. Translation: CASSEARSQPQHF. Looking up the rest from reference TRBV2 and TRBJ1-5 gives the full variable domain: EPEVTQTPSHQVTQMGQEVILRCVPISNHLYFYWYRQILGQKVEFLVSFYNNEISEKSEIFDDQFSVERPDGSNFTLKIRSTKLEDSAMYFCASSEARSQPQHFGDGTRLSIL.